This T cell receptor beta chain was captured in a study of control samples from healthy donors and cancer patients. Germline lookup yields CDR1 GTSNPN and CDR2 SVGIG (reference sequence). The CDR3 runs to 13 residues. The ends were cut back, 3 bases at V and 5 bases at J, with 13 bases in the middle. The repertoire was sequenced with immunoSEQ multiplex PCR; TCRdb's copy has only in-frame clones and lacks some. The profile shows under 150,000 clones, around 87% of them singletons. The sequenced sample consisted of PBMCs. This chain uses TRBV30 with TRBJ2-5, with D perhaps being TRBD1 or TRBD2 (5 bases each). The receptor's source is a woman aged 45 to 65 with colorectal cancer. The CDR3 DNA reads TGTGCCTGGAGGGACACCGGCGGGGAGACCCAGTACTTC. It specifies CAWRDTGGETQYF. Based on the CDR3 plus reference TRBV30 and TRBJ2-5, the full variable domain is SQTIHQWPATLVQPVGSPLSLECTVEGTSNPNLYWYRQAAGRGLQLLFYSVGIGQISSEVPQNLSASRPQDRQFILSSKKLLLSDSGFYLCAWRDTGGETQYFGPGTRLLVL.